The sequence of this TCR beta chain was determined in a study of blood T cells in healthy people across ages. Study background: Capture via template switching afforded approximately one barcoded beta molecule per two T cells.

This clonotype has a count of ten or more. The antigen is unknown. A J-beta primer mix and a sample-barcoded 5' primer were used in a second PCR of roughly 6 to 11 cycles. Using its own MiXCR run on the 5' RACE reads, TCRdb lists one record per CDR3 protein. Among 730,000 or so distinct CDR3 sequences listed, roughly two fifths were seen once. Study conclusions and caveats: With donor CMV status unknown, expanded clonotype changes were possibly confounded.

The origin of this receptor is a woman aged 55-69 years in good health. Source material: blood.

In DNA, the CDR3 is TGCAGTGCTAAACCGACCGGTCGGGGCTACACCTTC. Protein: CSAKPTGRGYTF. The V gene is TRBV20-1, the J gene TRBJ1-2; D call uncertain. Germline CDR1 reads DFQATT; CDR2 reads SNEGSKA (reference sequence). V was pared by 4 bases and J by 8 bases, with 14 bases between. This CDR3 has 12 amino acids.